The 24 T cell receptor beta chains reported below all come from one sample, sequenced in a study of shared clonotypes between healthy human individuals. This table comes from immunoSEQ multiplex PCR, and its TCRdb copy is limited to in-frame clones, with some not included. The sample records around 1.9 million clones, about 94% being singletons. Only CD45RO-negative cells positively selected for CCR7 counted as naive CD8 cells, so terminally differentiated effector memory CD45RA+ cells were excluded. The sample consisted of naive CD8+ T cells from PBMCs. Receptors originate from a man aged 18 to 30 in good health. Some clones in this sample may be carry-over from other donors' samples.

In regard to this clone: The same CDR3 is also encoded by other DNA sequences in this sample. J is TRBJ2-4 and V is TRBV6-1; no definite D call. CDR3 length: 14 residues. The germline CDR1 and CDR2 sequences are MNHNS and SASEGT. The V and J ends lost 2 bases and 0 bases respectively, with 5 bases between them. The CDR3 DNA sequence: TGTGCCAGCAGTGAATGGGTAGCCAAAAACATTCAGTACTTC. Translated: CASSEWVAKNIQYF.

The V call is TRBV10-3, the J call TRBJ2-4; unclear D gene. The CDR3 loop spans 15 amino acids. V was cut by 0 bases and J by 0 bases, with 6 bases left in between. Germline CDR1 and CDR2: ENHRY and SYGVKD. CDR3 in amino acids: CAISESSSAKNIQYF. The CDR3 coding sequence is TGTGCCATCAGTGAGTCGAGCTCAGCCAAAAACATTCAGTACTTC.

The V and J genes are TRBV28 and TRBJ2-7; D uncertain. The V gene lost 5 bases and the J gene lost 3 bases, with 14 bases spanning the gap. CDR3 size: 14 residues. Germline lookup yields CDR1 MDHEN and CDR2 SYDVKM. In DNA form, the CDR3 reads TGTGCCAGCAGTCTCCGGGCCCACAACTACGAGCAGTACTTC. Translated: CASSLRAHNYEQYF.

The chain has TRBV29-1 and TRBJ2-2; 10 positions match TRBD1. V gave up 4 bases and J gave up 4 bases; unmatched junction bases: 6. This CDR3 spans 15 amino acids. The germline V gene has CDR1 SQVTM and CDR2 ANQGSEA. The CDR3 sequence: CSVVIRDRGTGELFF. The CDR3 region has the DNA TGCAGCGTTGTAATCCGGGACAGGGGCACCGGGGAGCTGTTTTTT.

The genes are TRBV9 and TRBJ2-7; 10 bases map to TRBD1. From germline, CDR1 is SGDLS and CDR2 YYNGEE. With 3 bases clipped from V and 12 bases from J, the junction kept 12 bases outside the gene matches. The CDR3 is 14 residues long. The CDR3 DNA sequence: TGTGCCAGCAGCGCCGGGACAGGGGACCCTCTGGTGTACTTC. This codes for CASSAGTGDPLVYF.

This chain joins TRBV21-1 and TRBJ1-1; TRBD1 reflects the table's D call only, with no check against the DNA. TRBV21-1 is assigned pseudogene status. The CDR3 is 12 residues long. The CDR3 protein is CASFRGCPEAFF. The CDR3 nucleotides read TGTGCCAGCTTCAGGGGGTGCCCTGAAGCTTTCTTT.

This clone was recorded once. The V and J genes are TRBV29-1 and TRBJ1-2, with TRBD1 identical over 8 bases. The CDR3 covers 12 residues. The V gene's germline CDR1 is SQVTM and CDR2 ANQGSEA. CDR3: CRGTGGVYGYTF. In DNA, the CDR3 is TGCAGAGGGACAGGTGGGGTCTATGGCTACACCTTC.

The chain uses TRBV7-6 and TRBJ2-5; no clear D gene. CDR1 and CDR2 (germline): SGHVS, FNYEAQ. The CDR3 covers 13 residues. V was trimmed by 4 bases and J by 4 bases, leaving 10 bases between them. CDR3 sequence (DNA): TGTGCCAGCAGCTCCCGCAGAGGAGAGACCCAGTACTTC. This sequence encodes CASSSRRGETQYF.

The V gene is TRBV2, the J gene TRBJ2-1; D not certain. Germline V CDR1 and CDR2: SNHLY, FYNNEI. The CDR3 runs 15 residues. V dropped 6 bases and J dropped 2 bases, with 14 bases sitting between them. CDR3 sequence: CASRNPGRTYNEQFF. CDR3 bases: TGTGCCAGCAGGAACCCCGGGCGGACCTACAATGAGCAGTTCTTC.

This clone was observed once. The chain is built from TRBV15 and TRBJ2-7, with TRBD1 identical over 10 bases. Trimming removed 4 bases from V and 4 bases from J; junction bases left unmatched: 7. Germline V gene lookup returns CDR1 LNHNV and CDR2 YYDKDF (reference sequence). This CDR3 is built from 15 residues. The CDR3 sequence: CATSTNRGQGYEQYF. The CDR3 DNA reads TGTGCCACCAGCACTAATAGGGGACAGGGGTACGAGCAGTACTTC.

This clone came up once. The J gene is TRBJ2-1, the V gene TRBV19; 12 nucleotides align to TRBD2. Unmatched junction bases numbered 17, after V lost 10 bases and J lost 4 bases. The CDR3 is 18 residues long. Germline V gives CDR1 LNHDA, CDR2 SQIVND (reference sequence). DNA for the CDR3: TGTGCCACCTCGCAGGTACTAGCGGGAGGTGGTCCTTACAATGAGCAGTTCTTC. The encoded protein is CATSQVLAGGGPYNEQFF.

The table lists this clone with a few counts. The chain employs TRBV5-6 and TRBJ1-1, with D perhaps TRBD1 (5 bases). Trimming left V 4 bases short and J 3 bases short, with 10 bases between. The CDR3 has 13 amino acids. CDR1 SGHDT and CDR2 YYEEEE come from the germline V gene. CDR3 protein: CASSPRGYTEAFF. CDR3 in DNA: TGTGCCAGCAGCCCTCGGGGGTACACTGAAGCTTTCTTT.

The chain carries TRBV30 and TRBJ1-2; maybe TRBD1 (5 bases). The length of the CDR3 is 10 residues. V lost 3 bases, J lost 7 bases, and 6 bases lay in between. CDR1 and CDR2 from the germline V gene are GTSNPN and SVGIG (reference sequence). In DNA form, the CDR3 reads TGTGCCTGGAGGGGGGGTGGCTACACCTTC. Its translation is CAWRGGGYTF.

The gene calls are TRBV7-7 and TRBJ2-7; unclear D gene. Germline V lookup: CDR1 SSHAT, CDR2 FNYEAQ (reference sequence). V gave up 11 bases and J gave up 4 bases, with 9 bases separating them. The length of the CDR3 is 10 residues. CDR3 residues: CAAHIYEQYF. In DNA, the CDR3 is TGTGCCGCCCACATATACGAGCAGTACTTC. The whole variable domain, remainder taken from reference TRBV7-7 and TRBJ2-7, is GAGVSQSPRYKVTKRGQDVTLRCDPISSHATLYWYQQALGQGPEFLTYFNYEAQPDKSGLPSDRFSAERPEGSISTLTIQRTEQRDSAMYRCAAHIYEQYFGPGTRLTVT.

The chain uses TRBV7-9 and TRBJ2-7, with a tentative D call TRBD2 (6 bases). V lost 4 bases to trimming and J lost 5 bases, with 9 bases between them. The germline gives CDR1 SEHNR, CDR2 FQNEAQ (reference sequence). The CDR3 contains 12 residues. CDR3: CASSSSGDEQYF. The DNA for the CDR3 is TGTGCCAGCAGCTCCTCGGGGGACGAGCAGTACTTC.

Comments on this clone: This may be a read error, as it is one base from a much larger clone. Different DNA sequences within this sample yield the same CDR3. The genes are TRBV28 and TRBJ2-7; D ambiguous. There are 11 residues in the CDR3. The germline V and J ends were trimmed by 2 bases and 5 bases, with 4 bases remaining between them. Germline-derived CDR1 and CDR2 are MDHEN and SYDVKM. The CDR3 DNA is TGTGCCAGCAGTTTAGGCAACGAGCAGTACTTC. Its protein is CASSLGNEQYF.

This sequence joins TRBV13 and TRBJ2-3; D possibly matches TRBD1 or TRBD2 (5 bases each). V dropped 5 bases and J dropped 0 bases, with 9 bases sitting between them. Germline CDR1 and CDR2: PRHDT and FYEKMQ (reference sequence). CDR3 length: 14 residues. CDR3 residues: CASSNRDSTDTQYF. DNA for the CDR3: TGTGCCAGCAGCAACCGGGACAGCACAGATACGCAGTATTTT.

V and J are TRBV28 and TRBJ2-7, with D possibly being TRBD1 or TRBD2 (5 bases each). From germline, CDR1 is MDHEN and CDR2 SYDVKM. This CDR3 has 15 amino acids. V lost 5 bases and J 0 bases, leaving 14 bases between the germline ends. CDR3 in DNA: TGTGCCAGCAGTACCTGGGACCGGAGCTCCTACGAGCAGTACTTC. Translated, it gives CASSTWDRSSYEQYF.

This chain uses TRBV28 with TRBJ2-7; D perhaps matches TRBD1 (6 bases). With 2 bases removed from V and 9 bases from J, the gap between germline ends came to 17 bases. CDR3 length equals 14 residues. Germline V gives CDR1 MDHEN, CDR2 SYDVKM. For the CDR3, the DNA is TGTGCCAGCAGTTTAACGGGACAAGGGCATCGGCAGTACTTC. This translates into CASSLTGQGHRQYF.

The chain links TRBV19 to TRBJ2-1, with D perhaps TRBD1 or TRBD2 (5 bases each). This CDR3 region has 15 residues. V lost 7 bases and J 4 bases, leaving 17 bases between the germline ends. CDR1 LNHDA and CDR2 SQIVND come from the germline V gene (reference sequence). The DNA of the CDR3 is TGTGCCAGTACTCCTAACCAGGGAGCTTACAATGAGCAGTTCTTC. Its protein product is CASTPNQGAYNEQFF.

The rearrangement uses TRBV13 and TRBJ2-3; 10 bases agree with TRBD2. Germline-derived CDR1 and CDR2 are PRHDT and FYEKMQ (reference sequence). The CDR3 has 17 amino acids. Trimming removed 6 bases from V and 0 bases from J; junction bases left unmatched: 9. The CDR3 sequence is CASSHTSGKVSTDTQYF. CDR3 in DNA: TGTGCCAGCAGTCATACTAGCGGGAAAGTTAGCACAGATACGCAGTATTTT.

This chain uses TRBV4-1 with TRBJ1-2; D not certain. The CDR3 consists of 19 residues. CDR1 is MGHRA, CDR2 YSYEKL, per germline. V gave up 3 bases and J gave up 1 base, with 24 bases separating them. In DNA, the CDR3 is TGCGCCAGCAGCCAGGGAAGTATGCAAGTCCGGGCTTTTAACTATGGCTACACCTTC. Amino acids: CASSQGSMQVRAFNYGYTF.

The chain combines TRBV28 with TRBJ2-1; 13 positions match TRBD2. J gave up 9 bases and V 7 bases, and 6 bases lay outside the gene matches. CDR3 length: 14 residues. Germline CDR1 is MDHEN and CDR2 is SYDVKM. The CDR3 spells CASNILAGGAEQFF. The CDR3 DNA reads as TGTGCCAGCAACATACTAGCGGGAGGGGCTGAGCAGTTCTTC.

V is TRBV19 and J is TRBJ2-2; 9 bases map to TRBD1. This CDR3 region has 15 residues. The V gene's germline CDR1 is LNHDA and CDR2 SQIVND (reference sequence). The V and J ends lost 2 bases and 6 bases, in that order; junction bases with no gene match: 4. CDR3 amino acids: CASSIHRGQSGELFF. The CDR3 nucleotides read TGTGCCAGTAGTATACACAGGGGGCAGTCCGGGGAGCTGTTTTTT.